The 13 T cell receptor beta chains reported below all come from one sample, sequenced in a study of cytomegalovirus exposure and HLA in healthy donors. PCR involved 60 Vbeta and 13 Jbeta primers. The method was immunoSEQ multiplex PCR; TCRdb's version includes in-frame clones alone and lacks a portion of them. Seen here are some 100,000 clones, around 84% observed once, and the top ten hold 1.2%. Sequenced material: PBMCs. The receptors were gathered from a woman aged 18-35 years in good health and CMV-seronegative.

CDR3 amino acids: CASSLDRLETQYF. Written as DNA, the CDR3 is TGTGCCAGCAGCTTGGATCGACTCGAGACCCAGTACTTC. This chain connects TRBV5-4 to TRBJ2-5; D unclear. This CDR3 has 13 residues. The germline V and J ends were trimmed by 0 bases and 5 bases, with 8 bases remaining between them. CDR1 and CDR2 from the germline V gene are SGHNT and YYREEE (reference sequence).

V is TRBV29-1 and J is TRBJ1-1; 12 bases fit TRBD1. V shed 6 bases and J 4 bases; nucleotides not matched to a gene: 3. CDR1 SQVTM and CDR2 ANQGSEA come from the germline V gene. The CDR3 consists of 13 residues. The CDR3 nucleotides are TGCAGCGTGGGACAGGGGGCGTTCACTGAAGCTTTCTTT. Residues: CSVGQGAFTEAFF.

Points on this clone: A read error may produce the germline difference seen at one junction end. The genes are TRBV7-7 and TRBJ2-5; TRBD2 matches at 13 bases. This CDR3 region has 15 residues. Germline V gives CDR1 SSHAT, CDR2 FNYEAQ (reference sequence). CDR3 coding DNA: TGTGCTAGCAGCTTAGGACTAGCGGGAGTCGGAGAGCAGTACTTC. It translates to CASSLGLAGVGEQYF.

The chain carries TRBV11-2 and TRBJ1-1; 9 bases are shared with TRBD1. The CDR3 totals 15 residues. Germline-derived CDR1 and CDR2 are SGHAT and FQNNGV. V was pared by 5 bases and J by 5 bases, with 9 bases of the junction left unmatched. CDR3 region: CASSEDRGAPTEAFF. As DNA, the CDR3 is TGTGCCAGCAGCGAGGACAGGGGCGCACCGACTGAAGCTTTCTTT.

Only one count was recorded for this clone. This sequence joins TRBV7-8 and TRBJ1-4; D is unclear. Trimming left V 5 bases short and J 5 bases short, with 21 bases between. Germline V CDR1 and CDR2: SGHVS, FQNEAQ. CDR3 size: 17 residues. CDR3 nucleotides: TGTGCCAGCAGCCCAACCACCGCGGGGATTAGCAATGAAAAACTGTTTTTT. This codes for CASSPTTAGISNEKLFF.

V usage is TRBV5-1 and J usage is TRBJ2-7; D may be TRBD1 (5 bases). This CDR3 spans 14 amino acids. Trimming removed 3 bases from V and 0 bases from J, with 10 bases in between. Germline V gene sequence: CDR1 SGHRS, CDR2 YFSETQ. In nucleotides, the CDR3 is TGCGCCAGCAGCTCGACAGTTAGCTCCTACGAGCAGTACTTC. Its protein product is CASSSTVSSYEQYF.

The rearrangement uses TRBV19 and TRBJ1-5; no clear D. CDR1 and CDR2 (germline): LNHDA, SQIVND (reference sequence). The CDR3 spans 14 residues. The CDR3 protein is CAGSKGYSNQPQHF. In DNA form, the CDR3 reads TGTGCAGGGAGTAAGGGTTATAGCAATCAGCCCCAGCATTTT.

The rearrangement uses TRBV4-3 and TRBJ2-2; 8 bases fit TRBD2. This CDR3 is built from 17 residues. Trimming at V came to 4 bases and at J to 3 bases, leaving 10 bases not matched to a gene. Per germline, CDR1 LGHNA and CDR2 YSLEER. This CDR3 reads CASSLKAGVSYTGELFF. The CDR3 DNA sequence: TGCGCCAGCAGCCTAAAAGCGGGAGTTTCGTACACCGGGGAGCTGTTTTTT.

V gene TRBV5-1 combines with J gene TRBJ2-7; 16 nucleotides agree with TRBD2. The CDR3 spans 19 residues. Germline V gives CDR1 SGHRS, CDR2 YFSETQ. The ends lost 4 bases at V and 4 bases at J; junction bases unmatched: 14. CDR3: CASSVEPGTSGRARYEQYF. CDR3 DNA: TGCGCCAGCAGCGTAGAACCCGGGACTAGCGGGAGGGCCAGGTACGAGCAGTACTTC. Full variable domain (missing parts from reference TRBV5-1 and TRBJ2-7): KAGVTQTPRYLIKTRGQQVTLSCSPISGHRSVSWYQQTPGQGLQFLFEYFSETQRNKGNFPGRFSGRQFSNSRSEMNVSTLELGDSALYLCASSVEPGTSGRARYEQYFGPGTRLTVT.

This clone has just one count. V usage is TRBV28 and J usage is TRBJ2-3; the match to TRBD2 covers 11 bases. Germline trimming cut 3 bases from V and 0 bases from J; bases unmatched to any gene: 2. CDR1 is MDHEN, CDR2 SYDVKM, per germline. There are 16 residues in the CDR3. The DNA for the CDR3 is TGTGCCAGCAGTTTGGGACTAGCGGTCAGCACAGATACGCAGTATTTT. Residues: CASSLGLAVSTDTQYF.

The CDR3: CASRQGSYEQYF. CDR3 bases: TGTGCCAGCAGACAGGGGTCCTACGAGCAGTACTTC. This rearrangement joins TRBV28 to TRBJ2-5; 7 nucleotides align to TRBD1. The closer fit of TRBJ2-7 to the DNA end suggests the J call may be wrong. CDR1 is MDHEN, CDR2 SYDVKM, per germline. The CDR3 sequence is 12 residues long.

The CDR3 reads CASSQGGFGYGYTF. CDR3 DNA: TGCGCCAGCAGCCAAGGAGGGTTTGGCTATGGCTACACCTTC. This sequence joins TRBV4-1 and TRBJ1-2; the D is unclear. The V and J ends lost 1 base and 4 bases respectively, with 10 bases between them. CDR3 size: 14 residues. From germline, CDR1 is MGHRA and CDR2 YSYEKL.

The CDR3: CASSRQNSNQPQHF. The CDR3 bases are TGTGCCAGTAGTAGACAGAATAGCAATCAGCCCCAGCATTTT. This chain connects TRBV19 to TRBJ1-5, with D perhaps TRBD1 (5 bases). The CDR3 covers 14 residues. Per the germline V gene, CDR1 is LNHDA and CDR2 is SQIVND (reference sequence). V lost 4 bases and J lost 0, with 7 bases in between.